This TCR beta chain was sequenced in a study of T-cell memory formation after mild COVID-19. In this sample, this clonotype turned up a few times. Employing constant-segment primers, 5'RACE generated TCR alpha and TCR beta cDNA libraries bearing sample barcodes and UMIs. One entry per CDR3 protein results from TCRdb running MiXCR on the 5' RACE reads. Of about 81,000 distinct CDR3 sequences in the sample, around 25% were seen once. The CDR3 sequence is 16 residues long. Looked up from germline, CDR1 is SGHVS and CDR2 is FQNEAQ. After removal of 5 bases from V and 5 bases from J, the junction contained 13 bases not matched to a gene.

The TCR sequence derives from a man in his late teens or twenties who had mild COVID-19 (a few samples of this study predate the infection). Cell type and time point are not known. The sample taken for sequencing was PBMCs or a T cell subset sorted from them (not recorded which). V is TRBV7-8 and J is TRBJ2-3; TRBD2 matches at 7 bases. For the CDR3, the DNA is TGTGCCAGCAGCCCCAGCGGGGTTCCAACGCGAGATACGCAGTATTTT. This translates into CASSPSGVPTRDTQYF.